Listed here is a single T cell receptor (beta chain). The antigen is unknown. Use of 60 Vbeta and 13 Jbeta primers characterized the PCR. The data were produced by immunoSEQ multiplex PCR, yet TCRdb's version contains in-frame clones alone and is incomplete. The profile shows some 170,000 clones, 75% to 80% of them singletons. This entry comes from a study of cytomegalovirus exposure and HLA in healthy donors. Overall study results and limits: A missense variant in DCLRE1C was later tied to TCR beta V- and J-gene trimming. Relative to equally common others, HLA-associated TCR beta chains showed greater clonal expansion in a later analysis. In a later analysis, HLA-C alleles had the fewest associated TCRs, DRB1 alleles the most.

Trimming cost V 5 bases and J 5 bases, with 19 bases left between them. The CDR3 length is 15 residues. The V gene's germline CDR1 is SGHNT and CDR2 YYREEE (reference sequence). V usage is TRBV5-4 and J usage is TRBJ1-1; D gene uncertain. The sequence was obtained from a man aged 40-55 years in good health and CMV-seropositive. Sequenced: PBMCs. The CDR3 spells CASRQGYGRVTEAFF. The CDR3 region has the DNA TGTGCCAGCAGGCAAGGGTATGGGCGGGTTACTGAAGCTTTCTTT.